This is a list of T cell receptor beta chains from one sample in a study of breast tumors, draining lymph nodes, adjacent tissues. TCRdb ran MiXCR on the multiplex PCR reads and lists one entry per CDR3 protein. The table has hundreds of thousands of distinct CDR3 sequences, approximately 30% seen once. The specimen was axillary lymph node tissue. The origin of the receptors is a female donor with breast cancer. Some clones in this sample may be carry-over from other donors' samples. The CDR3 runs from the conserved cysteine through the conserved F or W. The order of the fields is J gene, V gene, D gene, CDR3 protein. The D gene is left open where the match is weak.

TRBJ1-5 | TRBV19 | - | CASSASDGGQPQHF
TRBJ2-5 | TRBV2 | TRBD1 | CASRLGGRDQETQYF
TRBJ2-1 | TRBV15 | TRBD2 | CATSRVPGLAGANEQFF
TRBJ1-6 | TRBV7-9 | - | CASSVGQLGISYNSPLHF
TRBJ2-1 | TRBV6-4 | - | CASSLTGGTYNERFF
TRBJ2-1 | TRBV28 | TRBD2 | CASRTLAGRYNEQFF
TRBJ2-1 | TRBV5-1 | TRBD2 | CASSLVPPSGMYNEQFF
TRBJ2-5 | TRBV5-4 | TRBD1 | CASSMTGSETQYF
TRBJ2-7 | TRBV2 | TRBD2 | CASGGGGPAGEQYF
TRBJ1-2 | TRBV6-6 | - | CASNPSQRVYGYTF
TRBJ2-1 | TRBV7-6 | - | CASSLNVRRPHNKQSF
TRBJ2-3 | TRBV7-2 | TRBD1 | CASTPYRGGADTQYF
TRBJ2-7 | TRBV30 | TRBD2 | CAFSTSGAYEQYF
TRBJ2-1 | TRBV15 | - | CATSSQDYLNEQFF
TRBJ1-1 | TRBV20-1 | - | CSAHDGRYGTEAFF
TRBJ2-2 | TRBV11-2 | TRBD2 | CASSLKLATGGELFF
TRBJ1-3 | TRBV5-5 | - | CASSSPSGNTIYF
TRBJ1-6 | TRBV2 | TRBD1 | CASIRDRGNSPLHF
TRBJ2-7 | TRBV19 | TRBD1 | CASSRQGESSYEQYF
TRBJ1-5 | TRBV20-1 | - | CSVSGSDQPQHF
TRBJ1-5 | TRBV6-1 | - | CASTLGFQPQHF
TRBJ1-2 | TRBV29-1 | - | CSLSGGRSGYTF
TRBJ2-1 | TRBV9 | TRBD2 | CASEISGRHIIEQFF
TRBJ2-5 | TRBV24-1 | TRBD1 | CATSGPGQAGETQYF
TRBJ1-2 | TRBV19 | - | CASSRNLQGSDGYTF
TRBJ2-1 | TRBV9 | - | CASSGEYNEQFF
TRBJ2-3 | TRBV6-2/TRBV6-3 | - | CASSYGVSTDTQYF
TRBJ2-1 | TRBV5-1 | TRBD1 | CASSTGQGSYNEQFF
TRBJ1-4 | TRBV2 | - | CAISNEGLTYEKLFF
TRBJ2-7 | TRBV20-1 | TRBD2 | CSARDTAAGIYEQYF
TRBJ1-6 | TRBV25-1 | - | CARDLQGVNSPLHF
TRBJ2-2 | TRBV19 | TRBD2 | CASRPGLAGVIDANTGELFF
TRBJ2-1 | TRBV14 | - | CASSLQLGNEQFF
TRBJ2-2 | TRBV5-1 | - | CASSQEQAGELLF
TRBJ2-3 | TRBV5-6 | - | CASSLAGSHF
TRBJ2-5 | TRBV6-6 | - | CASSYRGTQYF
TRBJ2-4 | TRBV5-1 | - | CASSLGRGDIQYF
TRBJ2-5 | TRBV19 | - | CASSIKRPPGGETQYF
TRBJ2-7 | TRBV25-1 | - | CASSVGDYYEQYF
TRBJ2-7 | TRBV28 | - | CASSFRVSSYEQYF
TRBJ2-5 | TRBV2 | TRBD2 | CASSEEVILAGWDDRPGTQYF
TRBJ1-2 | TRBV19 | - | CASSPQGSAGYTF
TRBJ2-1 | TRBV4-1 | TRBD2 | CASSQGSGTPYNEQFF